These 32 T cell receptor beta chains were all obtained from the same sample, sequenced in a study of graft-versus-host responses after intestinal transplantation (dated by TCRdb to the early 2020s). The protocol used for the library was the immunoSEQ multiplex PCR assay. The clones in this table, taken by TCRdb from immuneACCESS, are in-frame only. Not every clone is retained; where verified, under half of the shortfall comes from an unresolved V gene, and the cause of the rest is unknown. This sample holds approximately 58,000 clones; roughly 89% were observed only once. The ten largest make up approximately 1.6% of the sample. This specimen was PBMCs, taken 26 days after transplant. The receptors here all came from a human patient who received an intestinal transplant, so some T cells may come from the graft donor.

The rearrangement uses TRBV11-1 and TRBJ2-3; 12 nucleotides line up with TRBD2. There are 17 residues in the CDR3. V lost 1 base to trimming and J lost 4 bases; unmatched junction nucleotides: 6. Germline loops: CDR1 SGHAT, CDR2 FQDESV (reference sequence). CDR3 residues: CASSLVGTSGFPDTQYF. The CDR3 region has the DNA TGTGCCAGCAGCTTAGTGGGGACTAGCGGGTTTCCAGATACGCAGTATTTT.

CDR3 bases: TGTGCCAGCAGCGAAAGGACAGTTAGAATCTACGAGCAGTACTTC. Translation gives CASSERTVRIYEQYF. This chain connects TRBV6-1 to TRBJ2-7; TRBD1 might be the D (6 bases). V was clipped by 6 bases and J by 3 bases, with 18 bases between them. The CDR3 spans 15 residues. CDR1 and CDR2 (germline): MNHNS, SASEGT.

The chain couples TRBV7-2 to TRBJ2-7; D gene ambiguous. V was shortened by 5 bases and J by 2 bases, with 4 bases between the two germline ends. This CDR3 is built from 11 residues. Germline CDR1 is SGHTA and CDR2 is FQGNSA. Here the CDR3 reads CASSITYEQYF. CDR3 sequence (DNA): TGTGCCAGCAGCATCACCTACGAGCAGTACTTC.

J is TRBJ1-1 and V is TRBV6-6, with a weak D call TRBD1 (6 bases). The CDR3 length is 12 residues. Germline CDR1 is MNHNY and CDR2 is SVGAGI (reference sequence). Between the trimmed V and J ends, which lost 2 bases and 11 bases, there was a span of 12 bases. The CDR3 here is CASSYPQGNAFF. In nucleotides, the CDR3 is TGTGCCAGCAGTTACCCACAGGGTAACGCTTTCTTT.

The rearrangement uses TRBV9 and TRBJ2-1, with TRBD2 matching over 11 bases. This CDR3 contains 17 residues. Germline CDR1 reads SGDLS; CDR2 reads YYNGEE. The J segment lost 5 bases and the V segment lost 0 bases, leaving 7 bases of the junction unmatched. CDR3 in amino acids: CASSVASSGGTNNEQFF. The CDR3 DNA reads as TGTGCCAGCAGCGTAGCGTCTAGCGGGGGGACTAACAATGAGCAGTTCTTC.

The chain is built from TRBV5-1 and TRBJ1-4; the match to TRBD1 covers 7 bases. CDR3 length: 14 amino acids. In germline, CDR1 is SGHRS, CDR2 YFSETQ. Losses at the gene ends were 4 bases for V and 5 bases for J; bases not matched to a gene: 5. CDR3 loop: CASSLGGWNEKLFF. CDR3 nucleotide sequence: TGCGCCAGCAGCCTAGGGGGCTGGAATGAAAAACTGTTTTTT.

This chain joins TRBV5-8 and TRBJ1-6, with 8 bases matching TRBD1. The germline gives CDR1 SGHTS, CDR2 YDEGEE. V lost 3 bases, J lost 7 bases, and 6 bases stayed unmatched. The CDR3 spans 15 residues. In DNA, the CDR3 is TGTGCCAGCAGCTGGGGGGACAGGCCAAATTCACCCCTCCACTTT. Encoded protein: CASSWGDRPNSPLHF.

The chain combines TRBV6-1 with TRBJ2-7; no clear D. The germline V gene has CDR1 MNHNS and CDR2 SASEGT. The V end was cut by 5 bases, the J end by 3 bases, with 11 bases between. The CDR3 extends over 13 amino acids. The chain's CDR3 is CASSQSRVYEQYV. The CDR3 DNA reads as TGTGCCAGCAGTCAAAGCCGGGTCTACGAGCAGTACGTC.

The chain is built from TRBV19 and TRBJ1-1, with 8 bases aligning to TRBD1. The germline V gene has CDR1 LNHDA and CDR2 SQIVND (reference sequence). The CDR3 is made up of 14 amino acids. The ends lost 5 bases at V and 5 bases at J; junction bases unmatched: 7. The CDR3 DNA follows: TGTGCCAGTAGTTGGACAGGGACCTCGACTGAAGCTTTCTTT. It yields the protein CASSWTGTSTEAFF.

The chain couples TRBV6-1 to TRBJ2-1, with a weak D call TRBD2 (5 bases). The germline V gene encodes CDR1 MNHNS and CDR2 SASEGT. There are 14 residues in the CDR3. The V end lost 3 bases, the J end lost 3 bases, and 9 bases lay between the germline ends. As DNA, the CDR3 is TGTGCCAGCAGTGATTCCGGGGACTACAATGAGCAGTTCTTC. Its translation is CASSDSGDYNEQFF.

The chain combines TRBV4-1 with TRBJ1-1; 8 bases fit TRBD1. CDR3 length: 17 amino acids. Germline lookup yields CDR1 MGHRA and CDR2 YSYEKL. The V segment lost 1 base and the J segment 6 bases; nucleotides outside the gene matches: 13. DNA for the CDR3: TGCGCCAGCAGCCAAGGCTTGGGACAGGCAAGGAGAGCTGAAGCTTTCTTT. It codes for CASSQGLGQARRAEAFF.

This clone was observed a handful of times. The chain uses TRBV9 and TRBJ2-7; D remains ambiguous. Trimming took 4 bases from V and 0 from J, leaving 8 bases between them. CDR3 length: 13 amino acids. Germline V gene sequence: CDR1 SGDLS, CDR2 YYNGEE. CDR3 in DNA: TGTGCCAGCAGCCCCTCGAGCTCCTACGAGCAGTACTTC. Translation: CASSPSSSYEQYF.

CDR3 amino acids: CASSLGGHYGYTF. The CDR3 region has the DNA TGTGCCAGCAGCTTAGGAGGGCACTATGGCTACACCTTC. The V and J genes are TRBV5-4 and TRBJ1-2; D is uncertain. Trimming took 2 bases from V and 3 from J, leaving 8 bases between them. Germline V lookup: CDR1 SGHNT, CDR2 YYREEE (reference sequence). The CDR3 contains 13 residues.

The rearrangement uses TRBV11-3 and TRBJ1-5, with D uncertain. Between the trimmed V and J ends, which lost 6 bases and 4 bases, there was a span of 13 bases. CDR1 is SGHNT and CDR2 is YENEEA in the germline V gene. The CDR3 extends over 14 amino acids. The CDR3 spells CASSHQAVNQPQHF. As DNA, the CDR3 is TGTGCCAGCAGTCACCAGGCTGTAAATCAGCCCCAGCATTTT. Together with reference TRBV11-3 and TRBJ1-5, the CDR3 gives the full variable domain: EAGVVQSPRYKIIEKKQPVAFWCNPISGHNTLYWYLQNLGQGPELLIRYENEEAVDDSQLPKDRFSAERLKGVDSTLKIQPAELGDSAVYLCASSHQAVNQPQHFGDGTRLSIL.

The chain joins TRBV28 to TRBJ1-1; TRBD1 might be the D (6 bases). Germline CDR1 and CDR2: MDHEN and SYDVKM. V was pared by 5 bases and J by 3 bases, with 13 bases between. The CDR3 is made up of 14 amino acids. The CDR3 coding sequence is TGTGCCAGCAGTGCCGGGACAAGCTACACTGAAGCTTTCTTT. Translation gives CASSAGTSYTEAFF.

This clone showed up just a few times. The chain is built from TRBV10-1 and TRBJ1-1; possibly TRBD1 for D (6 bases). The germline V gene has CDR1 WNHNN and CDR2 SYGVQD (reference sequence). The CDR3 runs to 12 residues. The V end lost 5 bases, the J end lost 7 bases, and 11 bases lay between the germline ends. The CDR3 coding sequence is TGCGCCAGCAGTCTGACAGGAGGTGAAGCTTTCTTT. It yields the protein CASSLTGGEAFF.

The chain links TRBV5-1 to TRBJ2-3, with TRBD2 matching 8 bases. Trimming at V came to 7 bases and at J to 1 base, leaving 8 bases not matched to a gene. Germline V lookup: CDR1 SGHRS, CDR2 YFSETQ. The CDR3 totals 15 residues. CDR3 residues: CASLHSGVGTDTQYF. For the CDR3, the DNA is TGCGCCAGCCTCCATAGCGGGGTTGGCACAGATACGCAGTATTTT.

The chain is built from TRBV6-1 and TRBJ2-2; 7 bases map to TRBD1. The V gene's germline CDR1 is MNHNS and CDR2 SASEGT. The CDR3 covers 14 residues. V gave up 7 bases and J gave up 5 bases; unmatched junction bases: 7. CDR3 coding DNA: TGTGCCAGCATCAGGTCAGGGGGTACCGGGGAGCTGTTTTTT. It codes for CASIRSGGTGELFF.

The V call is TRBV27, the J call TRBJ2-7, with a weak D call TRBD1 (5 bases). The CDR3 spans 15 residues. Germline-derived CDR1 and CDR2 are MNHEY and SMNVEV (reference sequence). The V end lost 0 bases, the J end lost 0 bases, and 9 bases lay between the germline ends. CDR3 region: CASSLSSGNSYEQYF. The CDR3 coding sequence is TGTGCCAGCAGTTTATCCTCAGGGAACTCCTACGAGCAGTACTTC.

The chain links TRBV7-2 to TRBJ2-2, with 7 bases lining up with TRBD2. Germline CDR1 is SGHTA and CDR2 is FQGNSA. The CDR3 extends over 16 amino acids. The trim removed 4 bases at V and 6 bases at J, leaving 11 bases unmatched. The chain's CDR3 is CASSSVTSKLAGELFF. The CDR3 DNA is TGTGCCAGCAGCTCTGTGACTAGCAAATTGGCCGGGGAGCTGTTTTTT.

V gene TRBV2 combines with J gene TRBJ1-1; D not resolved. CDR1 SNHLY and CDR2 FYNNEI come from the germline V gene. With 6 bases removed from V and 0 bases from J, the gap between germline ends came to 17 bases. CDR3 length equals 16 residues. The CDR3 protein is CASSLMATHMNTEAFF. The CDR3 DNA follows: TGTGCCAGCAGCCTGATGGCGACACACATGAACACTGAAGCTTTCTTT.

The chain couples TRBV9 to TRBJ1-1, with 8 bases identical to TRBD1. Germline trimming cut 3 bases from V and 1 base from J; bases unmatched to any gene: 5. Per the germline V gene, CDR1 is SGDLS and CDR2 is YYNGEE. This CDR3 region has 15 residues. The DNA of the CDR3 is TGTGCCAGCAGCGCGTCCGGGACAGGGAACACTGAAGCTTTCTTT. It yields the protein CASSASGTGNTEAFF.

The chain has TRBV28 and TRBJ1-2, with TRBD1 matching over 7 bases. The germline gives CDR1 MDHEN, CDR2 SYDVKM. Germline trimming cut 4 bases from V and 0 bases from J; bases unmatched to any gene: 8. This CDR3 is built from 16 residues. CDR3 DNA sequence: TGTGCCAGCAGTTGGCCCGCAGGGGGTTCTAACTATGGCTACACCTTC. It yields the protein CASSWPAGGSNYGYTF.

CDR3 DNA sequence: TGTGCCAGCAGTAACCGACAGGCCAAAAACATTCAGTACTTC. Its protein is CASSNRQAKNIQYF. The chain has TRBV6-5 and TRBJ2-4; possibly TRBD1 for D (5 bases). Trimming cost V 5 bases and J 1 base, with 9 bases left between them. The CDR3 is 14 residues long. Germline V gives CDR1 MNHEY, CDR2 SVGAGI.

The gene calls are TRBV7-6 and TRBJ1-1, with D unclear. CDR3 length: 16 amino acids. From germline, CDR1 is SGHVS and CDR2 FNYEAQ. Trimming took 1 base from V and 0 from J, leaving 12 bases between them. CDR3 protein: CASSLGALSLNTEAFF. The CDR3 coding sequence is TGTGCCAGCAGCTTAGGGGCTCTCTCCTTGAACACTGAAGCTTTCTTT.

V gene TRBV6-1 combines with J gene TRBJ1-2; the D is unclear. Trimming stripped 10 bases from V and 2 bases from J, with 11 bases between. The CDR3 covers 12 residues. Germline CDR1 is MNHNS and CDR2 is SASEGT. CDR3 amino acids: CATSPGNYGYTF. CDR3 nucleotides: TGTGCCACCTCGCCGGGGAACTATGGCTACACCTTC.

The V and J genes are TRBV18 and TRBJ2-3; D is ambiguous. The V gene's germline CDR1 is KGHSH and CDR2 LQKENI. V was shortened by 3 bases and J by 0 bases, with 4 bases between the two germline ends. The length of the CDR3 is 13 residues. This CDR3 reads CASSPSSTDTQYF. The CDR3 bases are TGTGCCAGCTCACCTTCTAGCACAGATACGCAGTATTTT.

The chain uses TRBV18 and TRBJ1-3; no reliable D call. Looked up from germline, CDR1 is KGHSH and CDR2 is LQKENI. Between the trimmed V and J ends, which lost 6 bases and 2 bases, there was a span of 14 bases. This CDR3 region has 15 residues. For the CDR3, the DNA is TGTGCCAGCTCTCCGGGAGGGTCCGCTGGAAACACCATATATTTT. Its translation is CASSPGGSAGNTIYF.

The chain uses TRBV6-6 and TRBJ2-2; tentative D call: TRBD1 (6 bases). V was pared by 6 bases and J by 4 bases, with 9 bases between. The germline gives CDR1 MNHNY, CDR2 SVGAGI (reference sequence). The CDR3 sequence is 13 residues long. The CDR3 loop reads CASRQGGTGELFF. CDR3 coding DNA: TGTGCCAGCAGACAAGGGGGCACCGGGGAGCTGTTTTTT.

J is TRBJ2-3 and V is TRBV11-3, with a tentative D call TRBD2 (5 bases). The V gene's germline CDR1 is SGHNT and CDR2 YENEEA. CDR3 size: 13 residues. V lost 0 bases, J lost 6 bases, and 7 bases lay in between. CDR3 nucleotide sequence: TGTGCCAGCAGCTTAGAGGGCGGGGATACGCAGTATTTT. It is translated as CASSLEGGDTQYF.

This chain connects TRBV4-1 to TRBJ2-7; TRBD1 is a possible D gene (6 bases). The CDR3 spans 15 residues. Germline V gene data show CDR1 as MGHRA and CDR2 as YSYEKL. Trimming shortened V by 2 bases and J by 3 bases, and 14 bases separated the two germline ends. CDR3 DNA sequence: TGCGCCAGCAGCCAAACACAACAGGGTCGCTACGAGCAGTACTTC. Amino acids: CASSQTQQGRYEQYF.

V usage is TRBV5-6 and J usage is TRBJ2-7, with D hard to call. Between the trimmed V and J ends, which lost 4 bases and 3 bases, there was a span of 11 bases. The germline V gene encodes CDR1 SGHDT and CDR2 YYEEEE. The CDR3 runs 13 residues. The DNA of the CDR3 is TGTGCCAGCAGCCTTCCTAGAGACTACGAGCAGTACTTC. Its translation is CASSLPRDYEQYF.